This passage covers 22 T cell receptor beta chains from one sample sequenced in a study of blood T cells in healthy people across ages (dated by TCRdb to the mid-2010s). The library was produced with 5' RACE. The sequencing machine was an Illumina HiSeq 2500. A second PCR of about 6 to 11 cycles was performed with a sample-barcoded 5' primer and a J-beta primer mix. TCRdb itself trimmed the public reads at Q25 with fastp, ran MiXCR and retained productive beta chains. Every entry covers one CDR3 protein and lists the most common genes and DNA from its rows. Present in this sample are over a million distinct CDR3 sequences, under 30% of which were seen just once. Clones ranked in the top ten supply less than 0.85% of the sample. These data were likewise used in another study, on T cells of mothers and their children.

Sequencing was performed on blood. The origin of the receptors is a girl under 10 years old in good health.

There are a few counts of this clonotype. In DNA, the CDR3 is TGCAGTGCCATCAACCGAGGGGGCCGTGAAAAACTGTTTTTT. As protein: CSAINRGGREKLFF. The chain employs TRBV20-1 and TRBJ1-4, with 7 bases that match TRBD1. Germline V lookup: CDR1 DFQATT, CDR2 SNEGSKA (reference sequence). The CDR3 covers 14 residues. V lost 6 bases to trimming and J lost 7 bases; unmatched junction nucleotides: 11.

Only a few counts were recorded for this clonotype. This chain connects TRBV9 to TRBJ2-3; unclear D gene. This CDR3 has 15 residues. V shed 0 bases and J shed 0 bases, with 8 bases lying between them. The germline V gene has CDR1 SGDLS and CDR2 YYNGEE. The CDR3 DNA sequence: TGTGCCAGCAGCGTAGACGGGCAGAGCACAGATACGCAGTATTTT. Translation: CASSVDGQSTDTQYF.

V gene TRBV10-2 combines with J gene TRBJ2-3, with a possible D match to TRBD2 (6 bases). The CDR3 is 14 residues long. The germline V gene has CDR1 WSHSY and CDR2 SAAADI. V was clipped by 10 bases and J by 6 bases, with 20 bases between them. In DNA, the CDR3 is TGCGCCAACAAGGTCCCGGGAGTGGGGGATACGCAGTATTTT. Translated, it gives CANKVPGVGDTQYF.

The chain is built from TRBV20-1 and TRBJ2-1; D is possibly TRBD1 (5 bases). The end of the DNA aligns better with TRBJ2-7, so the J call may be wrong. The CDR3 is 13 amino acids. Germline-derived CDR1 and CDR2 are DFQATT and SNEGSKA (reference sequence). The CDR3 DNA reads as TGCAGTGGAAGGACAAGGGGCTCCTACGAGCAGTACTTC. Protein sequence: CSGRTRGSYEQYF.

V gene TRBV24-1 combines with J gene TRBJ2-5; TRBD1 agrees at 8 bases. This CDR3 is built from 16 residues. V gave up 4 bases and J gave up 4 bases; unmatched junction bases: 10. Germline CDR1 reads KGHDR; CDR2 reads SFDVKD. The CDR3 DNA follows: TGTGCCACCAGTGACCCTCAGGGGGCGATACGAGAGACCCAGTACTTC. Its protein is CATSDPQGAIRETQYF.

The J gene is TRBJ2-3, the V gene TRBV2; D is unclear. Trimming removed 1 base at V and 0 bases at J, with 8 bases between. The CDR3 extends over 15 amino acids. In germline, CDR1 is SNHLY, CDR2 FYNNEI. Here the CDR3 DNA reads TGTGCCAGCAGTGAAGGGACGTTGAGCACAGATACGCAGTATTTT. Translation gives CASSEGTLSTDTQYF.

The J gene is TRBJ1-2, the V gene TRBV4-2; 7 bases align to TRBD1. CDR1 LGHNA and CDR2 YNFKEQ come from the germline V gene. J gave up 2 bases and V 4 bases, and 7 bases lay outside the gene matches. This CDR3 has 15 amino acids. CDR3 sequence: CASSRVMTGNYGYTF. The CDR3 bases are TGTGCCAGCAGCCGCGTAATGACAGGGAACTATGGCTACACCTTC.

This clonotype has more than one count but fewer than ten. The chain combines TRBV24-1 with TRBJ1-3; no definite D call. From germline, CDR1 is KGHDR and CDR2 SFDVKD. This CDR3 has 15 amino acids. V was cut by 3 bases and J by 0 bases, with 8 bases left in between. CDR3 nucleotide sequence: TGTGCCACCAGTGATGCAGGATTCTCTGGAAACACCATATATTTT. Translation: CATSDAGFSGNTIYF.

J is TRBJ2-4 and V is TRBV10-3; 11 nucleotides agree with TRBD2. The CDR3 is 18 amino acids. J lost 1 base, V lost 2 bases, and 7 bases had no gene match. Germline-derived CDR1 and CDR2 are ENHRY and SYGVKD. CDR3 sequence: CAISEGLAGGTAKNIQYF. CDR3 coding DNA: TGTGCCATCAGTGAGGGTCTAGCGGGAGGTACGGCCAAAAACATTCAGTACTTC.

The V and J genes are TRBV6-5 and TRBJ2-3, with D possibly TRBD1 on 5 matching bases. The germline CDR1 and CDR2 sequences are MNHEY and SVGAGI. The CDR3 is made up of 15 amino acids. Trimming pared 6 bases from V and 0 bases from J, leaving 13 bases between. CDR3 nucleotide sequence: TGTGCCAGCAGCCTAGGGGAACCAAGCACAGATACGCAGTATTTT. It yields the protein CASSLGEPSTDTQYF.

The chain uses TRBV24-1 and TRBJ2-5; maybe TRBD2 (5 bases). The end of the DNA aligns better with TRBJ2-1, so the J call may be wrong. The germline V gene encodes CDR1 KGHDR and CDR2 SFDVKD. The CDR3 covers 13 residues. CDR3 sequence (DNA): TGTGCCACCAGTGAGTCCCGGGCGGGTGAGCAGTTCTTC. It translates to CATSESRAGEQFF.

This clonotype turned up a few times. The gene calls are TRBV21-1 and TRBJ2-4. TRBV21-1 is a listed pseudogene. The CDR3 spans 17 residues. CDR3 loop: CASSKEVSLRVKNIQYF. For the CDR3, the DNA is TGTGCCAGCAGCAAAGAGGTCAGCCTAAGGGTCAAAAACATTCAGTACTTC.

This clonotype occurred a few times. The V and J genes are TRBV29-1 and TRBJ2-3; a weak D match, TRBD2 (5 bases). V lost 3 bases to trimming and J lost 4 bases, with 14 bases between them. Germline V gene lookup returns CDR1 SQVTM and CDR2 ANQGSEA. There are 14 residues in the CDR3. CDR3 sequence: CSVESGIIADTQYF. DNA of the CDR3: TGCAGCGTTGAGTCGGGAATTATTGCAGATACGCAGTATTTT.

This chain links TRBV7-2 with TRBJ1-1, with a tentative D call TRBD1 (5 bases). Trimming took off 1 base at V and 4 bases at J, with 13 bases between the two ends. There are 15 residues in the CDR3. Germline CDR1 reads SGHTA; CDR2 reads FQGNSA. Here the CDR3 DNA reads TGTGCCAGCAGCTTAGTGCGAGGGGCGCGCACTGAAGCTTTCTTT. Amino acid sequence: CASSLVRGARTEAFF.

This clonotype has more than one count but fewer than ten. This chain connects TRBV7-2 to TRBJ1-6; perhaps TRBD1 as D (5 bases). Germline assignment: CDR1 SGHTA and CDR2 FQGNSA. The CDR3 is made up of 14 amino acids. Trimming cost V 1 base and J 5 bases, with 6 bases left between them. As DNA, the CDR3 is TGTGCCAGCAGCTTAGTAGGGGATAATTCACCCCTCCACTTT. It is translated as CASSLVGDNSPLHF. Variable domain in full (rest from reference TRBV7-2 and TRBJ1-6): GAGVSQSPSNKVTEKGKDVELRCDPISGHTALYWYRQSLGQGLEFLIYFQGNSAPDKSGLPSDRFSAERTGGSVSTLTIQRTQQEDSAVYLCASSLVGDNSPLHFGNGTRLTVT.

This clonotype was found a few times. The chain combines TRBV29-1 with TRBJ1-1; possibly TRBD1 for D (6 bases). The CDR3 extends over 18 amino acids. The V gene's germline CDR1 is SQVTM and CDR2 ANQGSEA. Deletions cut 0 bases from V and 0 bases from J, with 20 bases between. The CDR3 DNA sequence: TGCAGCGTTGAAGATCTGGGGGGCTACGGCCACATGAACACTGAAGCTTTCTTT. Translating it yields CSVEDLGGYGHMNTEAFF.

The table lists this clonotype with a few counts. The DNA for the CDR3 is TGTGCCAGCAGTTTATTGCCAGGGTCTGGGGAGCAGTTCTTC. This codes for CASSLLPGSGEQFF. The genes are TRBV27 and TRBJ2-1; D may be TRBD1 (5 bases). Per germline, CDR1 MNHEY and CDR2 SMNVEV (reference sequence). Trimming pared 1 base from V and 10 bases from J, leaving 14 bases between. The CDR3 consists of 14 residues.

The V call is TRBV6-5, the J call TRBJ2-1; TRBD2 matches at 8 bases. J gave up 5 bases and V 6 bases, and 9 bases lay outside the gene matches. This CDR3 has 15 amino acids. Germline values: CDR1 MNHEY, CDR2 SVGAGI. Here the CDR3 DNA reads TGTGCCAGCAGCCTGAGCGGGAGTCTCCACAATGAGCAGTTCTTC. This encodes CASSLSGSLHNEQFF.

The CDR3 DNA reads TGTGCCAGCCAAGGGGACGCGGAGACCCAGTACTTC. Translating it yields CASQGDAETQYF. The chain has TRBV6-2 or TRBV6-3 and TRBJ2-5, with D possibly being TRBD1 or TRBD2 (5 bases each). CDR1 and CDR2 (germline): MNHEY, SVGEGT. V lost 8 bases and J 5 bases, leaving 12 bases between the germline ends. The CDR3 is 12 amino acids.

This clonotype was seen a few times. The chain recombines TRBV29-1 with TRBJ1-2; D is uncertain. The CDR3 has 12 amino acids. V gave up 4 bases and J gave up 2 bases, with 8 bases separating them. Germline CDR1 SQVTM, CDR2 ANQGSEA. CDR3 sequence (DNA): TGCAGCGTTGGACCCAGGAACTATGGCTACACCTTC. It specifies CSVGPRNYGYTF.

The chain joins TRBV20-1 to TRBJ2-5; 9 bases are a match to TRBD2. The CDR3 totals 15 residues. The germline gives CDR1 DFQATT, CDR2 SNEGSKA (reference sequence). With 7 bases clipped from V and 4 bases from J, the junction kept 13 bases outside the gene matches. The CDR3 coding sequence is TGCAGTGTGAGACTAGCGGACTCCCGGGGAGAGACCCAGTACTTC. Protein product: CSVRLADSRGETQYF.

The table lists this clonotype with a count of one. The junction and the germline gene differ at one end; a read error may be behind it. The CDR3: CAGREGVTYNEQFF. The CDR3 bases are TGTGCCGGCAGAGAGGGGGTCACCTACAATGAGCAGTTCTTC. V usage is TRBV28 and J usage is TRBJ2-1; TRBD1 might be the D (6 bases). The CDR3 extends over 14 amino acids. Germline loops: CDR1 MDHEN, CDR2 SYDVKM.